This T cell receptor (beta chain) was captured by sequencing in a study of OX40 agonist ivuxolimab in advanced cancers. Turning to the study itself: Every 2 weeks, ivuxolimab was infused into the patients intravenously at between 0.01 and 10 mg/kg. The study's findings and limits: The 0.1-3.0 mg/kg partial responders had among the lowest clonal expansion.

Points on this clone: What it binds is unknown.

With V trimmed by 11 bases and J by 1 base, 10 bases remained unmatched. The CDR3 runs to 14 residues. Autoimmune disease history or systemic immunosuppression barred patients. Sequencing was performed with immunoSEQ multiplex PCR; in TCRdb, only in-frame clones are kept and a portion is missing. The sample gives 7,200 or so clones, over 60% of which show up once; approximately 25% is in the top ten. This receptor was identified in an adult with an advanced solid tumor such as melanoma, head and neck, liver or kidney cancer. The chain is built from TRBV23-1 and TRBJ2-7, with 8 positions matching TRBD1. TRBV23-1 is filed as an ORF, its function uncertain. The sequenced sample was CD4+ or CD8+ T cells sorted from blood, obtained in a trial of the OX40 agonist ivuxolimab. The CDR3 is CAPGQGPTSYEQYF. Written as DNA, the CDR3 is TGCGCCCCTGGACAGGGCCCGACTTCCTACGAGCAGTACTTC.